One and the same sample provided the 10 T cell receptor beta chains below, sequenced in a study of blood T cell repertoires in COVID-19. Repertoires were generated with immunoSEQ multiplex PCR, while TCRdb's copy carries only in-frame clones and drops some. Here the sample spans 300,000 to 450,000 clones, roughly 86% being singletons. The sample consisted of peripheral blood. The receptor source for this set is a woman in her 30s with COVID-19, enrolled during active disease.

The chain links TRBV5-1 to TRBJ2-7, with 10 bases identical to TRBD2. Losses at the gene ends were 2 bases for V and 3 bases for J; bases not matched to a gene: 5. Germline-derived CDR1 and CDR2 are SGHRS and YFSETQ. The CDR3 is made up of 15 amino acids. The DNA of the CDR3 is TGCGCCAGCAGCTTTCGGACTAGCGGTAACTACGAGCAGTACTTC. Residues: CASSFRTSGNYEQYF.

This clone has a handful of counts. This chain links TRBV7-9 with TRBJ2-7; 7 bases are shared with TRBD2. Germline assignment: CDR1 SEHNR and CDR2 FQNEAQ (reference sequence). The CDR3 has 15 residues. The V segment lost 5 bases and the J segment 1 base; nucleotides outside the gene matches: 8. CDR3 sequence: CASSLEGLKSYEQYF. CDR3 bases: TGTGCCAGCAGCCTAGAGGGACTAAAATCCTACGAGCAGTACTTC. Variable domain in full (rest from reference TRBV7-9 and TRBJ2-7): DTGVSQNPRHKITKRGQNVTFRCDPISEHNRLYWYRQTLGQGPEFLTYFQNEAQLEKSRLLSDRFSAERPKGSFSTLEIQRTEQGDSAMYLCASSLEGLKSYEQYFGPGTRLTVT.

The chain recombines TRBV29-1 with TRBJ1-4; D remains ambiguous. The germline CDR1 and CDR2 sequences are SQVTM and ANQGSEA. The CDR3 contains 14 residues. Trimming removed 3 bases from V and 8 bases from J, with 16 bases in between. CDR3 bases: TGCAGCGTTGACTCGACGGGAGGTGGGGAAAAACTGTTTTTT. Translation: CSVDSTGGGEKLFF.

The rearrangement joins TRBV20-1 to TRBJ2-1, with 12 bases fitting TRBD2. J was trimmed by 7 bases and V by 3 bases; bases with no gene match: 10. The CDR3 loop spans 16 amino acids. CDR1 DFQATT and CDR2 SNEGSKA come from the germline V gene (reference sequence). The CDR3 DNA is TGCAGTGCTAGTGGGCTAGCGGGAGGGCCCGGGAATGAGCAGTTCTTC. This translates into CSASGLAGGPGNEQFF.

The J gene is TRBJ2-7, the V gene TRBV10-3; the D gene is possibly TRBD1 (6 bases). The germline V gene has CDR1 ENHRY and CDR2 SYGVKD. CDR3 length: 12 residues. V was shortened by 8 bases and J by 5 bases, with 13 bases between the two germline ends. CDR3: CAIGRGANEQYF. The CDR3 coding sequence is TGTGCCATCGGCAGGGGCGCCAACGAGCAGTACTTC.

The genes are TRBV7-2 and TRBJ2-6, with no clear D. From germline, CDR1 is SGHTA and CDR2 FQGNSA. V was trimmed by 3 bases and J by 0 bases, leaving 3 bases between them. CDR3 size: 14 residues. CDR3 in amino acids: CASSFLSGANVLTF. In DNA, the CDR3 is TGTGCCAGCAGCTTCCTCTCTGGGGCCAACGTCCTGACTTTC.

This chain links TRBV6-5 with TRBJ2-7, with 7 bases aligning to TRBD2. The germline gives CDR1 MNHEY, CDR2 SVGAGI. V shed 2 bases, J shed 0 bases, and the junction held 4 bases outside the gene matches. This CDR3 is 15 amino acids long. CDR3 residues: CASSYGLGASYEQYF. The CDR3, as DNA: TGTGCCAGCAGTTACGGACTAGGAGCCTCCTACGAGCAGTACTTC.

The chain uses TRBV3-1 (or the pseudogene TRBV3-2) and TRBJ2-1; D is perhaps TRBD2 (6 bases). The V gene's germline CDR1 is LGHDT and CDR2 YNNKEL (reference sequence). The CDR3 length is 16 residues. The V end lost 4 bases, the J end lost 6 bases, and 19 bases lay between the germline ends. For the CDR3, the DNA is TGTGCCAGCAGCCTTATGGGACGGGGGACTGGCAATGAGCAGTTCTTC. Its protein is CASSLMGRGTGNEQFF.

J is TRBJ2-2 and V is TRBV5-1, with D perhaps TRBD2 (6 bases). V lost 4 bases, J lost 7 bases, and 23 bases lay in between. The CDR3 runs to 17 residues. Germline V gene data show CDR1 as SGHRS and CDR2 as YFSETQ. The CDR3 bases are TGCGCCAGCAGCCCCCAGACTAGATTAACCGGGGGCGGGGAGCTGTTTTTT. Protein: CASSPQTRLTGGGELFF.

The rearrangement links TRBV20-1 to TRBJ2-1; a weak D match, TRBD2 (6 bases). Between the trimmed V and J ends, which lost 5 bases and 12 bases, there was a span of 14 bases. The germline gives CDR1 DFQATT, CDR2 SNEGSKA (reference sequence). The CDR3 is 11 amino acids. CDR3 sequence (DNA): TGCAGTGCTGGCGGGACGCCCAGGCAGTTCTTC. It codes for CSAGGTPRQFF.